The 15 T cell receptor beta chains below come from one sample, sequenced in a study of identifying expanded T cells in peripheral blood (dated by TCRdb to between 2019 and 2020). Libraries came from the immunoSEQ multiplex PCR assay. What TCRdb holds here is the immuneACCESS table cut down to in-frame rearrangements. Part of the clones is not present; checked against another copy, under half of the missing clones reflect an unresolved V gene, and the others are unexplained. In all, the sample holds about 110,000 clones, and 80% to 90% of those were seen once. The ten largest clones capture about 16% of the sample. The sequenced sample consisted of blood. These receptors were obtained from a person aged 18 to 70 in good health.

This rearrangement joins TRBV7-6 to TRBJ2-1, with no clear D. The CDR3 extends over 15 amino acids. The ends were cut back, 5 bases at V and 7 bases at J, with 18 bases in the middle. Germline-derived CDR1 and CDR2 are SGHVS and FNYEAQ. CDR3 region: CASSAAGRAPNEQFF. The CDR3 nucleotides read TGTGCCAGCAGCGCAGCCGGACGAGCCCCTAATGAGCAGTTCTTC.

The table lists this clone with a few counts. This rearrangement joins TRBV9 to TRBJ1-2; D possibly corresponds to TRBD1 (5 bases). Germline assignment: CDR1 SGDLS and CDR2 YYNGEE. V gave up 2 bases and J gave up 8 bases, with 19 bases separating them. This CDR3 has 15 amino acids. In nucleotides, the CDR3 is TGTGCCAGCAGCGTTAGTTCCGGGCAGGGTCACGGCTACACCTTC. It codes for CASSVSSGQGHGYTF.

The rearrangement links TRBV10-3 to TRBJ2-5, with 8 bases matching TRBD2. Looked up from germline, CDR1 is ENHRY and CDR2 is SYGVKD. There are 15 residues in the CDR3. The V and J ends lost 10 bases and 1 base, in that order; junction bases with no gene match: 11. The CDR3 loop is CATRPSTSGQETQYF. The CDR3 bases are TGTGCCACAAGACCCTCAACTAGCGGCCAAGAGACCCAGTACTTC.

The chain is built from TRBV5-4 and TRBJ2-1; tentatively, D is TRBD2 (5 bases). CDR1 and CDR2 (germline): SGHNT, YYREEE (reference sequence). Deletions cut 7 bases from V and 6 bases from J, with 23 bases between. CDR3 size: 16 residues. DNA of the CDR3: TGTGCCAGCCGCCGATACAGCGGCCCCCGTATCAATGAGCAGTTCTTC. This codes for CASRRYSGPRINEQFF.

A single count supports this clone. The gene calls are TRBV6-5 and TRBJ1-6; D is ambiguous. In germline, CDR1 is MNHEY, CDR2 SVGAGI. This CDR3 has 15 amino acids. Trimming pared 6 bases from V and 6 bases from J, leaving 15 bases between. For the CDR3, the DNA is TGTGCCAGCAGAACCCACGGCCTTTCTAATTCACCCCTCCACTTT. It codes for CASRTHGLSNSPLHF.

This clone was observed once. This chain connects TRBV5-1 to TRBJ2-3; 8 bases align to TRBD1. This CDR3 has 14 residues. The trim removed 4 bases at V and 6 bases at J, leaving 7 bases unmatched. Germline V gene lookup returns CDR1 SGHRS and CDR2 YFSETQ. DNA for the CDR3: TGCGCCAGCAGCCCCGGGACAGGTTCGGATACGCAGTATTTT. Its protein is CASSPGTGSDTQYF.

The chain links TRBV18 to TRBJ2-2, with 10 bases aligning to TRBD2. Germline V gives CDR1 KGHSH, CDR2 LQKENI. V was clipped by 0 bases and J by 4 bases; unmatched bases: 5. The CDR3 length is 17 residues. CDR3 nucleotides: TGTGCCAGCTCACCACCGGCTAGCGGGGGATCCACCGGGGAGCTGTTTTTT. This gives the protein CASSPPASGGSTGELFF.

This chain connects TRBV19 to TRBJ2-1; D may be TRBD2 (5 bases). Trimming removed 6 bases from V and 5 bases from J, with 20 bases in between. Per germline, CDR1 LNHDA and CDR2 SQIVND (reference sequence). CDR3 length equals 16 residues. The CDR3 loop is CASSKYGNKRNNEQFF. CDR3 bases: TGTGCCAGTAGCAAATACGGGAACAAAAGAAACAATGAGCAGTTCTTC. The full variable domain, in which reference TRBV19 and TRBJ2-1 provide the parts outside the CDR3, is DGGITQSPKYLFRKEGQNVTLSCEQNLNHDAMYWYRQDPGQGLRLIYYSQIVNDFQKGDIAEGYSVSREKKESFPLTVTSAQKNPTAFYLCASSKYGNKRNNEQFFGPGTRLTVL.

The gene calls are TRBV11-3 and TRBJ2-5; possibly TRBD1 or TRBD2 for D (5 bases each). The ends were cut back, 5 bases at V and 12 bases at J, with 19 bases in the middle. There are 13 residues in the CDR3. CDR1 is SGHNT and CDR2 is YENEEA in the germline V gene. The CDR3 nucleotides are TGTGCCAGCAGCCAATCGAGGGGCGGCACCGAGTACTTC. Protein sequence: CASSQSRGGTEYF.

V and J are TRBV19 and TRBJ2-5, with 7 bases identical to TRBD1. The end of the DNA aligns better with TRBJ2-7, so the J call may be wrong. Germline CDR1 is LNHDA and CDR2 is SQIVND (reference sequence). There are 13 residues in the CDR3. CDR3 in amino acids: CASSFTGAYEQYF. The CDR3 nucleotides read TGTGCCAGTAGTTTTACAGGGGCCTACGAGCAGTACTTC.

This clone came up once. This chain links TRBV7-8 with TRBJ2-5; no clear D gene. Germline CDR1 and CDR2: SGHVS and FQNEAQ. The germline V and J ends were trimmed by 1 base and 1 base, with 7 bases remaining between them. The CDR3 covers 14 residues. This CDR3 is CASSLVPGQETQYF. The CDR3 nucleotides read TGTGCCAGCAGCTTAGTCCCAGGCCAAGAGACCCAGTACTTC.

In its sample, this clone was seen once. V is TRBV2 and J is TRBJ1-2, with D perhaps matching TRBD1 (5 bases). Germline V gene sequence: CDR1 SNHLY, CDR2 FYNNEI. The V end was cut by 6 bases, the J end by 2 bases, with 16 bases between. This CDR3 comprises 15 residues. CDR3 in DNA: TGTGCCAGCAGGGGGACCCAAACCTGGAACTATGGCTACACCTTC. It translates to CASRGTQTWNYGYTF.

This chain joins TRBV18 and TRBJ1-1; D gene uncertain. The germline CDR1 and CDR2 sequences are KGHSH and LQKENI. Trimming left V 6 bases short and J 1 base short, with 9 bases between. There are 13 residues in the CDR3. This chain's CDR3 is CASSGMENTEAFF. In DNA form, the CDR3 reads TGTGCCAGCTCGGGGATGGAGAACACTGAAGCTTTCTTT.

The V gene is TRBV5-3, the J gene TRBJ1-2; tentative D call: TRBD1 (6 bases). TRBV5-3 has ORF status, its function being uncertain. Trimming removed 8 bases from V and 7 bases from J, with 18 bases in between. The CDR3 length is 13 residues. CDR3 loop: CASSITGRGGYTF. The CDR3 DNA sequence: TGTGCCAGCAGCATAACAGGGAGGGGTGGCTACACCTTC.

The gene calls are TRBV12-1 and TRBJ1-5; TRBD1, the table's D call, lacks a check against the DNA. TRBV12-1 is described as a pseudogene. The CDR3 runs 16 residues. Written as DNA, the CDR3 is TGTGCCAGCAGCTCCAATGGAGACAGACCGGGTCAGCCCCAGCATTTT. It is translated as CASSSNGDRPGQPQHF.